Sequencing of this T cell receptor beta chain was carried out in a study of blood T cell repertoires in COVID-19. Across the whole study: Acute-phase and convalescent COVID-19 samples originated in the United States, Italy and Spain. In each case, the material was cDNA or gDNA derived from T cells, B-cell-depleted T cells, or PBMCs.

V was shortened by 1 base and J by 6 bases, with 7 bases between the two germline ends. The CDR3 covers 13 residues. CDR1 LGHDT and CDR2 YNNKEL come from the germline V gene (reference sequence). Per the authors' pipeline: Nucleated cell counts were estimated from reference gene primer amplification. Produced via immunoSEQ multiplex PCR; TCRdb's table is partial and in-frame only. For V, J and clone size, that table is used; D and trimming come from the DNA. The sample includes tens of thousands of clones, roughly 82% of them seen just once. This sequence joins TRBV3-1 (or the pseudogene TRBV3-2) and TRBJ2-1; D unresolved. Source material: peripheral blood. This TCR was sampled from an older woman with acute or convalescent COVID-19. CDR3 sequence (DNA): TGTGCCAGCAGCCAAGTGAGTGGCAATGAGCAGTTCTTC. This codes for CASSQVSGNEQFF.